Listed below are T cell receptor beta chains from one sample, sequenced in a study of beta chain features in type 1 diabetes. Generated by immunoSEQ multiplex PCR, the TCRdb table keeps only in-frame clones and is missing some. The table lists some 350,000 clones, approximately 12% of them singletons. Sample: naive CD4+ T cells from blood. All receptors derive from a woman aged 18-29 years with type 1 diabetes. Both conserved end residues are part of each CDR3. The D gene is left open where the match is weak. For some rows the clone size is stated as once, few or many, or as a class when expanded; others skip it.

size	D	V	J	DNA	CDR3
few	NA	TRBV7-8	TRBJ2-2	TGTGCCAGCAGCTTAACCTTCTTAGGGGGAGAAACTGGGGAGCTGTTTTTT	CASSLTFLGGETGELFF
NA	NA	TRBV7-2	TRBJ2-3	TGTGCCAGCAGCTCCCTGAGAGATACGCAGTATTTT	CASSSLRDTQYF
NA	TRBD1	TRBV5-1	TRBJ1-1	TGCGCCAGCAAACCAGGGGGCATGGACACTGAAGCTTTCTTT	CASKPGGMDTEAFF
few	NA	TRBV30	TRBJ2-5	TGTGCCTGGAGCGCCGGACAGTTGGAGACCCAGTACTTC	CAWSAGQLETQYF
few	TRBD1	TRBV14	TRBJ2-2	TGTGCCAGCAGCCAGACAGGGGGCACCGGGGAGCTGTTTTTT	CASSQTGGTGELFF
few	TRBD1	TRBV18	TRBJ2-7	TGTGCCAGCTCACTTGGGACAGTTGGGGCCTACGAGCAGTACTTC	CASSLGTVGAYEQYF
NA	NA	TRBV6-6	TRBJ2-1	TGTGCCAGCAGTTACGGCGGTGGTATCGATCAGTTCTTC	CASSYGGGIDQFF
NA	NA	TRBV20-1	TRBJ2-7	TGCAGTGTCCGGCGGTTCTACGAGCAGTACTTC	CSVRRFYEQYF
once	TRBD1	TRBV30	TRBJ1-1	TGTGCCTGGAGCAGGGGGCAGGTGAACACTGAAGCTTTCTTT	CAWSRGQVNTEAFF
NA	TRBD1	TRBV27	TRBJ2-7	TGTGCCAGCAGTCGAACCGGGACAGGGGGCTACGAGCAGTACTTC	CASSRTGTGGYEQYF
NA	NA	TRBV19	TRBJ2-1	TGTGCCAGTAGTATTTGGAGGGATTCGTGGTACAATGAGCAGTTCTTC	CASSIWRDSWYNEQFF
few	NA	TRBV30	TRBJ2-1	TGTGCCTGGAGTACCCGCCTGGGCCGCTCCTACAATGAGCAGTTCTTC	CAWSTRLGRSYNEQFF
NA	TRBD1	TRBV29-1	TRBJ2-7	TGCAGCGTGCCCGGGACAGGGTATTACGAGCAGTACTTC	CSVPGTGYYEQYF
NA	TRBD1	TRBV27	TRBJ1-1	TGTGCCAGCAGTTTTCGACAGGGGGAGGCGAACACTGAAGCTTTCTTT	CASSFRQGEANTEAFF
NA	NA	TRBV13	TRBJ2-3	TGTGCCAGCAGCTCCACCCTCACCGGGAGCACAGATACGCAGTATTTT	CASSSTLTGSTDTQYF
NA	NA	TRBV30	TRBJ1-1	TGTGCCTGGAGTGGAGGGGCGGGGGCTTTCTTT	CAWSGGAGAFF
few	TRBD2	TRBV27	TRBJ2-1	TGTGCCAGCAGTATTATCGGGACTAGCGGACTAACCCGGTACAATGAGCAGTTCTTC	CASSIIGTSGLTRYNEQFF
NA	NA	TRBV6-6	TRBJ2-7	TGTGCCAGCAGTTACGGTCTGGGCAGGGCCTACGAGCAGTACTTC	CASSYGLGRAYEQYF
NA	NA	TRBV5-1	TRBJ2-5	TGCGCCAGCAGCATCGGATGGGAGGAGACCCAGTACTTC	CASSIGWEETQYF
NA	TRBD2	TRBV9	TRBJ2-1	TGTGCCAGCAGCGTAAGGGCTAGCGGGGGAAATGAGCAGTTCTTC	CASSVRASGGNEQFF